One sample yielded the 25 T cell receptor beta chains listed below, sequenced in a study of blood T cell repertoires in COVID-19 (TCRdb year 2020). The method behind the library was the immunoSEQ multiplex PCR assay. In TCRdb, the immuneACCESS table is reduced to in-frame sequences with V and J assigned. These tables do not hold every clone; where another copy was compared, an unresolved V gene accounts for under half, and the others remain unexplained. The sample records more than 85,000 clones, 81% of which are singletons. The top ten hold 30% to 45% of the sample. Sequencing was carried out using peripheral blood. The receptors were sampled from an older man with acute or convalescent COVID-19.

The V and J genes are TRBV28 and TRBJ2-5; 7 bases align to TRBD1. Germline V gene sequence: CDR1 MDHEN, CDR2 SYDVKM. V shed 6 bases, J shed 5 bases, and the junction held 6 bases outside the gene matches. The CDR3 runs to 13 residues. The CDR3 protein is CASRTGSRETQYF. CDR3 nucleotides: TGTGCCAGCAGGACAGGGAGTAGGGAGACCCAGTACTTC.

On this clone itself: At one boundary the junction diverges from the germline segment, which might be a read error. The CDR3 region has the DNA TGTGCTAGCAGCTCCACAGGGTACCGAGAGACCCAGTACTTC. Translating it yields CASSSTGYRETQYF. The rearrangement uses TRBV7-7 and TRBJ2-5, with a possible D match to TRBD1 (6 bases). The CDR3 is 14 amino acids. The V gene's germline CDR1 is SSHAT and CDR2 FNYEAQ (reference sequence).

This chain uses TRBV10-3 with TRBJ1-5; 9 bases align to TRBD1. The CDR3 is made up of 18 amino acids. Trimming took 1 base from V and 0 from J; bases not matched to a gene: 7. Germline V CDR1 and CDR2: ENHRY, SYGVKD. CDR3 sequence (DNA): TGTGCCATCAGTGAGTGGGACAGGGTTCTCTATAGCAATCAGCCCCAGCATTTT. It specifies CAISEWDRVLYSNQPQHF.

J is TRBJ1-2 and V is TRBV6-2 or TRBV6-3, with 10 bases aligning to TRBD1. This CDR3 comprises 13 residues. The germline V gene encodes CDR1 MNHEY and CDR2 SVGEGT. Unmatched junction bases numbered 3, after V lost 5 bases and J lost 6 bases. The CDR3 sequence is CASSHGQGDGYTF. DNA of the CDR3: TGTGCCAGCAGTCATGGACAGGGGGATGGCTACACCTTC.

V and J are TRBV29-1 and TRBJ1-4; D is undetermined. Trimming left V 4 bases short and J 8 bases short, with 17 bases between. CDR1 and CDR2 (germline): SQVTM, ANQGSEA. This CDR3 is 14 amino acids long. CDR3 region: CSVGGRQPPEKLFF. The CDR3 nucleotides are TGCAGCGTTGGAGGAAGGCAGCCCCCCGAAAAACTGTTTTTT.

The V gene is TRBV5-1, the J gene TRBJ1-3; 9 bases agree with TRBD1. This CDR3 is 20 amino acids long. From germline, CDR1 is SGHRS and CDR2 YFSETQ. The junction had 16 bases not matched to a gene; V was cut back by 3 bases and J by 0 bases. The CDR3 region is CASSSTNYRTGASSGNTIYF. The CDR3 DNA is TGCGCCAGCAGCTCGACAAACTATAGGACAGGGGCAAGCTCTGGAAACACCATATATTTT.

This chain connects TRBV7-8 to TRBJ2-3; 8 bases agree with TRBD2. V dropped 6 bases and J dropped 3; count of bases not matched to a gene: 11. The CDR3 has 16 residues. Germline CDR1 SGHVS, CDR2 FQNEAQ. The CDR3 region has the DNA TGTGCCAGCAGTCCCCGGCGGGTAGCGGGGACAGATACGCAGTATTTT. This encodes CASSPRRVAGTDTQYF.

The chain carries TRBV5-6 and TRBJ1-2, with a possible D match to TRBD1 (6 bases). The germline V gene has CDR1 SGHDT and CDR2 YYEEEE. The V end was cut by 0 bases, the J end by 8 bases, with 11 bases between. The CDR3 is 13 amino acids. The CDR3 sequence is CASSLVNREGYTF. CDR3 DNA sequence: TGTGCCAGCAGCTTGGTTAACAGGGAAGGCTACACCTTC.

The CDR3 DNA reads as TGTGCCAGCAGCTTAGTAAAGGGAGAGGAAAAACTGTTTTTT. Its protein product is CASSLVKGEEKLFF. The rearrangement uses TRBV7-2 and TRBJ1-4; D is ambiguous. V lost 1 base and J lost 8, with 11 bases in between. Germline CDR1 reads SGHTA; CDR2 reads FQGNSA. The CDR3 runs 14 residues. The full variable domain, with the rest looked up from reference TRBV7-2 and TRBJ1-4, is GAGVSQSPSNKVTEKGKDVELRCDPISGHTALYWYRQSLGQGLEFLIYFQGNSAPDKSGLPSDRFSAERTGGSVSTLTIQRTQQEDSAVYLCASSLVKGEEKLFFGSGTQLSVL.

The chain is built from TRBV18 and TRBJ1-2; 10 nucleotides agree with TRBD1. Germline V gene data show CDR1 as KGHSH and CDR2 as LQKENI. The CDR3 has 16 amino acids. V was pared by 1 base and J by 4 bases, with 6 bases of the junction left unmatched. CDR3 DNA: TGTGCCAGCTCACCACAAGGGACAGGGGAAACCTATGGCTACACCTTC. Amino acids: CASSPQGTGETYGYTF.

The chain uses TRBV10-3 and TRBJ2-7, with 7 bases matching TRBD1. The CDR3 is made up of 15 amino acids. Germline assignment: CDR1 ENHRY and CDR2 SYGVKD. Unmatched junction bases numbered 10, after V lost 6 bases and J lost 2 bases. CDR3 in amino acids: CAISDPHGQAYEQYF. The CDR3 DNA follows: TGTGCCATCAGCGACCCCCACGGACAGGCCTACGAGCAGTACTTC.

This CDR3 reads CASSQGRTDTQYF. The CDR3 DNA sequence: TGCGCCAGCAGCCAAGGTCGGACAGATACGCAGTATTTT. The chain couples TRBV4-1 to TRBJ2-3; D unresolved. Trimming cost V 1 base and J 3 bases, with 5 bases left between them. Germline assignment: CDR1 MGHRA and CDR2 YSYEKL. The CDR3 has 13 amino acids.

The chain uses TRBV18 and TRBJ2-3; 10 bases line up with TRBD1. The CDR3 length is 15 residues. V lost 5 bases, J lost 3 bases, and 5 bases stayed unmatched. Germline V lookup: CDR1 KGHSH, CDR2 LQKENI. CDR3 amino acids: CASSATGGGTDTQYF. CDR3 in DNA: TGTGCCAGCTCAGCGACAGGGGGCGGGACAGATACGCAGTATTTT.

CDR3: CASSLGLAGVFGFGDEQFF. CDR3 sequence (DNA): TGTGCCAGCAGTCTGGGACTAGCGGGAGTGTTCGGCTTCGGCGATGAGCAGTTCTTC. This rearrangement joins TRBV27 to TRBJ2-1, with 14 bases matching TRBD2. V shed 5 bases, J shed 8 bases, and the junction held 17 bases outside the gene matches. The CDR3 has 19 residues. Germline V lookup: CDR1 MNHEY, CDR2 SMNVEV (reference sequence).

The rearrangement links TRBV10-2 to TRBJ2-3, with 8 bases that match TRBD1. CDR3 size: 14 residues. Losses at the gene ends were 0 bases for V and 8 bases for J; bases not matched to a gene: 4. Per germline, CDR1 WSHSY and CDR2 SAAADI. The CDR3 reads CASSESRTGRTQYF. The CDR3 nucleotides are TGCGCCAGCAGTGAGTCGAGGACAGGGCGTACGCAGTATTTT.

V gene TRBV29-1 combines with J gene TRBJ2-2; TRBD1 aligns across 7 bases. Germline values: CDR1 SQVTM, CDR2 ANQGSEA. This CDR3 comprises 12 residues. J lost 6 bases, V lost 7 bases, and 5 bases had no gene match. CDR3 residues: CSGYRGPGELFF. Written as DNA, the CDR3 is TGCAGCGGTTACAGGGGTCCCGGGGAGCTGTTTTTT.

The chain has TRBV13 and TRBJ2-7, with 11 positions matching TRBD1. Trimming removed 4 bases from V and 2 bases from J; junction bases left unmatched: 13. This CDR3 contains 18 residues. Germline lookup yields CDR1 PRHDT and CDR2 FYEKMQ (reference sequence). This CDR3 is CASSYYGQGAQTPYEQYF. CDR3 sequence (DNA): TGTGCCAGCAGCTACTATGGACAGGGGGCGCAGACCCCCTACGAGCAGTACTTC.

J is TRBJ1-3 and V is TRBV6-2 or TRBV6-3, with D perhaps TRBD1 (5 bases). CDR1 MNHEY and CDR2 SVGEGT come from the germline V gene. V lost 6 bases, J lost 4 bases, and 19 bases lay in between. This CDR3 is 16 amino acids long. This CDR3 reads CASSLLTVRSGNTIYF. The DNA for the CDR3 is TGTGCCAGCAGCCTACTGACAGTCAGGAGCGGAAACACCATATATTTT.

The genes are TRBV4-1 and TRBJ2-2; D remains ambiguous. In germline, CDR1 is MGHRA, CDR2 YSYEKL. Trimming removed 5 bases from V and 1 base from J, with 20 bases in between. The CDR3 is 18 amino acids. CDR3 sequence reads: CASSANSWYGLNTGELFF. The CDR3 region has the DNA TGCGCCAGCAGCGCTAATTCCTGGTATGGTTTGAACACCGGGGAGCTGTTTTTT.

The rearrangement joins TRBV19 to TRBJ1-5; D call uncertain. Germline CDR1 is LNHDA and CDR2 is SQIVND (reference sequence). The CDR3 loop spans 13 amino acids. With 3 bases removed from V and 4 bases from J, the gap between germline ends came to 7 bases. The CDR3 loop is CASSMRVNQPQHF. CDR3 sequence (DNA): TGTGCCAGTAGTATGCGGGTTAATCAGCCCCAGCATTTT. The complete variable domain, with remaining parts taken from reference TRBV19 and TRBJ1-5, reads DGGITQSPKYLFRKEGQNVTLSCEQNLNHDAMYWYRQDPGQGLRLIYYSQIVNDFQKGDIAEGYSVSREKKESFPLTVTSAQKNPTAFYLCASSMRVNQPQHFGDGTRLSIL.

The chain has TRBV12-3 or TRBV12-4 and TRBJ1-1; D might be TRBD1 (6 bases). V was clipped by 3 bases and J by 3 bases, with 8 bases between them. The CDR3 runs to 13 residues. The CDR3 region is CASSLTGHTEAFF. As DNA, the CDR3 is TGTGCCAGCAGTTTGACAGGCCACACTGAAGCTTTCTTT.

The table lists this clone with a count of one. The chain links TRBV27 to TRBJ2-7; 12 bases map to TRBD2. This CDR3 contains 16 residues. CDR1 is MNHEY, CDR2 SMNVEV, per germline (reference sequence). J lost 4 bases, V lost 2 bases, and 6 bases had no gene match. The CDR3 DNA reads TGTGCCAGCAGTTTAAGGCAGACTAGCGGGAGTTACGAGCAGTACTTC. It encodes CASSLRQTSGSYEQYF.

The rearrangement uses TRBV5-1 and TRBJ2-3; 7 nucleotides align to TRBD2. The CDR3 length is 16 residues. The trim removed 0 bases at V and 1 base at J, leaving 5 bases unmatched. The V gene's germline CDR1 is SGHRS and CDR2 YFSETQ. CDR3 in DNA: TGCGCCAGCAGCTTGGGGGGAGGGCCGGGCACAGATACGCAGTATTTT. It codes for CASSLGGGPGTDTQYF.

This chain uses TRBV6-5 with TRBJ1-2, with D possibly TRBD1 on 6 matching bases. Germline V gives CDR1 MNHEY, CDR2 SVGAGI. V lost 5 bases to trimming and J lost 4 bases, with 11 bases between them. The CDR3 runs 13 residues. The CDR3 nucleotides read TGTGCCAGCAGTCGACAGGAACTCTATGGCTACACCTTC. It yields the protein CASSRQELYGYTF.

This rearrangement joins TRBV18 to TRBJ2-3; D unresolved. V gave up 0 bases and J gave up 4 bases, with 11 bases separating them. Germline V gene sequence: CDR1 KGHSH, CDR2 LQKENI. The length of the CDR3 is 15 residues. The CDR3: CASSPPSAQADTQYF. As DNA, the CDR3 is TGTGCCAGCTCACCACCGTCGGCCCAGGCAGATACGCAGTATTTT.